This entry features one TCR beta chain sequence. Its specificity is not known. This entry comes from a study of Ad26.COV2.S vaccination and SARS-CoV-2 variants. Study-level background: Vaccine-arm donor from the placebo-controlled COV1001 Ad26.COV2.S trial. Participants got Ad26.COV2.S intramuscularly, once or twice 56 days apart.

Treatment in this sample: over 15 received Ad26.COV2.S at low or high dose, single or two shots; 5 received placebo; per-sample allocation not given. Following the first vaccine or placebo injection, samples were taken on day 63. The administered vaccine (an Ad26 vector) expressed Wuhan-strain SARS-CoV-2 spike. General study findings and limits: Higher spike-specific TCR breadth was found in vaccine recipients than in placebo recipients.

V was shortened by 3 bases and J by 1 base, with 9 bases between the two germline ends. The CDR3 length is 14 residues. Germline CDR1 KGHSH, CDR2 LQKENI. This table comes from immunoSEQ multiplex PCR, and its TCRdb copy is limited to in-frame clones, with some not included. Here the sample spans roughly 240,000 clones, roughly 90% being singletons. The origin of this receptor is a person between 18 and 65 years old who received the Ad26.COV2.S COVID-19 vaccine or a placebo. This chain joins TRBV18 and TRBJ2-5; D unresolved. The sequenced sample was peripheral blood, obtained in a trial of Ad26.COV2.S vaccine versus placebo. As DNA, the CDR3 is TGTGCCAGCTCACCCCTGTTAGGCCAAGAGACCCAGTACTTC. Encoded protein: CASSPLLGQETQYF.